These 10 T cell receptor beta chains share one sample of origin, sequenced in a study of blood T cell repertoires in COVID-19. The method was immunoSEQ multiplex PCR; TCRdb's version includes in-frame clones alone and lacks a portion of them. The sample contains approximately 220,000 clones, around 89% of which appear only once. Material for sequencing was PBMCs or T cells enriched from blood (not recorded which). These receptors all stem from a woman in her twenties or thirties who had recovered from COVID-19.

The table lists this clone with many counts. V usage is TRBV5-4 and J usage is TRBJ2-1, with 7 bases fitting TRBD1. CDR1 and CDR2 from the germline V gene are SGHNT and YYREEE (reference sequence). Trimming took 1 base from V and 8 from J; bases not matched to a gene: 12. The CDR3 is 16 amino acids. This CDR3 reads CASSLNRQGGRDEQFF. In DNA form, the CDR3 reads TGTGCCAGCAGCTTGAACCGACAGGGTGGAAGGGATGAGCAGTTCTTC.

The chain is built from TRBV3-1 (or the pseudogene TRBV3-2) and TRBJ2-5; D gene uncertain. Germline-derived CDR1 and CDR2 are LGHDT and YNNKEL (reference sequence). This CDR3 region has 16 residues. Trimming cost V 1 base and J 5 bases, with 17 bases left between them. This chain's CDR3 is CASSQGFPPPVETQYF. The CDR3 DNA reads as TGTGCCAGCAGCCAAGGTTTCCCCCCCCCAGTGGAGACCCAGTACTTC.

This clone was detected only once. The chain employs TRBV5-6 and TRBJ1-5; D is perhaps TRBD1 (5 bases). Trimming removed 0 bases from V and 0 bases from J, with 13 bases in between. Germline lookup yields CDR1 SGHDT and CDR2 YYEEEE. The CDR3 length is 17 residues. CDR3 in DNA: TGTGCCAGCAGCTTGGGTAGCACAGGCCTTAGCAATCAGCCCCAGCATTTT. Translated, it gives CASSLGSTGLSNQPQHF.

The J gene is TRBJ2-5, the V gene TRBV6-2 or TRBV6-3; the D gene is possibly TRBD1 (5 bases). The V end was cut by 4 bases, the J end by 2 bases, with 17 bases between. The CDR3 totals 16 residues. Germline V gives CDR1 MNHEY, CDR2 SVGEGT. CDR3 DNA sequence: TGTGCCAGCAGTTCCCTTCTCCTAGGGGAACAAGAGACCCAGTACTTC. This codes for CASSSLLLGEQETQYF.

The chain carries TRBV6-5 and TRBJ2-2; a possible D gene is TRBD2 (6 bases). Germline V CDR1 and CDR2: MNHEY, SVGAGI. CDR3 length equals 14 residues. V was pared by 7 bases and J by 0 bases, with 9 bases between. CDR3 region: CASTASANTGELFF. The CDR3 DNA sequence: TGTGCCAGCACGGCTAGCGCGAACACCGGGGAGCTGTTTTTT.

This clone was seen only a few times. The chain employs TRBV28 and TRBJ1-5; D remains unclear. Germline assignment: CDR1 MDHEN and CDR2 SYDVKM. V lost 6 bases and J lost 2, with 11 bases in between. This CDR3 contains 14 residues. The CDR3 sequence: CASRKQVGNQPQHF. The CDR3 DNA follows: TGTGCCAGCAGAAAGCAGGTTGGCAATCAGCCCCAGCATTTT.

This chain connects TRBV5-1 to TRBJ2-2; D may be TRBD2 (5 bases). The V end was cut by 6 bases, the J end by 2 bases, with 11 bases between. Germline CDR1 and CDR2: SGHRS and YFSETQ. CDR3 size: 14 residues. As DNA, the CDR3 is TGCGCCAGCACGATCGGGAAAAACACCGGGGAGCTGTTTTTT. This sequence encodes CASTIGKNTGELFF. Together with reference TRBV5-1 and TRBJ2-2, the CDR3 gives the full variable domain: KAGVTQTPRYLIKTRGQQVTLSCSPISGHRSVSWYQQTPGQGLQFLFEYFSETQRNKGNFPGRFSGRQFSNSRSEMNVSTLELGDSALYLCASTIGKNTGELFFGEGSRLTVL.

Only a few counts were recorded for this clone. The chain's CDR3 is CASSPSQGDGEKLFF. The CDR3 nucleotides read TGTGCCAGCTCACCCTCACAGGGGGACGGTGAAAAACTGTTTTTT. The chain employs TRBV18 and TRBJ1-4, with TRBD1 matching 8 bases. The CDR3 covers 15 residues. The trim removed 3 bases at V and 7 bases at J, leaving 7 bases unmatched. Germline V gene sequence: CDR1 KGHSH, CDR2 LQKENI.

The sample holds one count of this clone. V usage is TRBV29-1 and J usage is TRBJ1-1; 9 bases line up with TRBD1. J lost 3 bases, V lost 6 bases, and 17 bases had no gene match. CDR1 and CDR2 from the germline V gene are SQVTM and ANQGSEA. This CDR3 is 17 amino acids long. The CDR3 region is CSVVPFRRGQGYTEAFF. CDR3 nucleotide sequence: TGCAGCGTGGTCCCCTTCCGCAGGGGACAGGGATACACTGAAGCTTTCTTT. The full variable domain, its missing parts supplied by reference TRBV29-1 and TRBJ1-1, is SAVISQKPSRDICQRGTSLTIQCQVDSQVTMMFWYRQQPGQSLTLIATANQGSEATYESGFVIDKFPISRPNLTFSTLTVSNMSPEDSSIYLCSVVPFRRGQGYTEAFFGQGTRLTVV.

This chain uses TRBV4-3 with TRBJ1-4; D not resolved. The CDR3 totals 15 residues. CDR1 and CDR2 from the germline V gene are LGHNA and YSLEER. The V end lost 0 bases, the J end lost 0 bases, and 5 bases lay between the germline ends. Here the CDR3 reads CASSQDSSTNEKLFF. The CDR3 nucleotides are TGCGCCAGCAGCCAAGATAGTTCAACTAATGAAAAACTGTTTTTT.